This T cell receptor beta chain comes out of a study of CXCR3-negative and CXCR3-positive naive CD8 T cells. Findings of the study overall: The TRBV-TRBJ usage of naive CXCR3-negative and CXCR3-positive cells was similar, but that of memory cells differed. CXCR3-positive naive cells carried more hydrophobic TRB CDR3s than CXCR3-negative ones.

As for this clonotype: Its specificity is unknown.

Sorting was done in triplicate for each CD8+ T cell subset (approximately 300,000 cells each). Naive CD8+ T cells were CD45RO-CCR7+CD27+CD95-. This CDR3 has 16 amino acids. CDR1 is SGDLS and CDR2 is YYNGEE in the germline V gene. Through 5' RACE with UMI labels, the TRB cDNA libraries were prepared. Reanalyzing the 5' RACE reads, TCRdb keeps one entry per CDR3 protein, without DNA. This sample's clone table lists 120,000 to 150,000 distinct CDR3 sequences. The chain is built from TRBV9 and TRBJ2-7; the D call of TRBD1 rests on TCRdb alone, since no DNA is present to check it. The clonotype originates from a human donor in good health. Some clones in this sample may be carry-over from other donors' samples. The sample taken for sequencing was naive CXCR3+ CD8+ T cells from blood. This sample's subset: CD45RO-CCR7+CD27+CD95- naive CD8+ T cells expressing CXCR3 (TNR3+). CDR3 sequence reads: CASSADRGGSSYEQYF.